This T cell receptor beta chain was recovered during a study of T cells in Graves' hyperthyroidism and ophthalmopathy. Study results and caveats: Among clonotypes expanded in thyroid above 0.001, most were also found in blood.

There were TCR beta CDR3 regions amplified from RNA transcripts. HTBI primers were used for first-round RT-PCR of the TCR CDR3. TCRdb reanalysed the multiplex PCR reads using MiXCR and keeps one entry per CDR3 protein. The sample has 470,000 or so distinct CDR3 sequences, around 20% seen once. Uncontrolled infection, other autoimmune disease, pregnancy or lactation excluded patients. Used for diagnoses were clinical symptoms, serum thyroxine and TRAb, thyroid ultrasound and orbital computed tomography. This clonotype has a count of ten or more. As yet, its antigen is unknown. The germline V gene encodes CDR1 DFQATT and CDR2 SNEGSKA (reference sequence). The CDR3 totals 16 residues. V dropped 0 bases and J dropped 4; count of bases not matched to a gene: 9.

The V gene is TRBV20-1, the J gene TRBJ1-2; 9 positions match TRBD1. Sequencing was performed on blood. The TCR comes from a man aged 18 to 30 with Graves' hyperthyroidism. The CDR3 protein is CSARDRRTGVIYGYTF. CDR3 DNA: TGCAGTGCTAGAGATAGAAGGACAGGGGTAATCTATGGCTACACCTTC.